This T cell receptor beta chain was identified in a study of cytomegalovirus exposure and HLA in healthy donors (dated by TCRdb to the late 2010s). As for the study more broadly: In an earlier analysis of around 540 of the donors, roughly 300 Gb of sequence data and some 120 million unique TCR beta sequences from some 170 million T cells were reported. An early release covering around 630 HLA-typed donors comprised 300 to 350 gigabases of sequencing data and around 85 million unique TCR sequences. The genetic ancestry cluster associated with self-reported Caucasian donors included around four fifths of the 350 to 500 genotyped donors. The aim of the study was to test whether cataloging public T cell receptors could identify signatures of past pathogen exposure. Using immunosequencing, the study profiled T cell repertoires from about 650 subjects and related those repertoires to cytomegalovirus serostatus. A separate validation cohort of 100 to 150 different subjects was used in addition to the roughly 720-subject first cohort. High-throughput TCR immunosequencing, statistical association of individual TCRs with disease status, and machine learning were combined to predict cytomegalovirus infection status. In a later analysis, previously published TCR beta repertoires from more than 500 donors were re-analyzed and high-resolution HLA genotyping was added so that TCR occurrence patterns could be studied. The later analysis used no new phenotypic data to find candidate immune exposures, relying instead on TCR beta sequences and their occurrence across donors. An earlier analysis of 587 of the donors applied high-throughput TCR beta sequencing to assess whether each TCR beta V gene segment acted as functional or pseudogenic. Donor age, sex, ethnicity and CMV serostatus were compiled alongside the repertoire data. Genome-wide SNP genotypes for about three fifths of the roughly 670 donors were used in a later genetic analysis, which treated that subset as a discovery cohort. All discovery cohort repertoires had been generated on a single sequencing platform. HLA typing covered class I and class II loci at four-digit resolution. Typing coverage varied by locus: about 620-630 donors for A, B, C, DRB1 and DQB1; approximately 500 for DQA1; around 570 for DPA1; roughly 470 for DPB1. Roughly five DR-DQ haplotypes were handled as single units for association and clustering because linkage in the cohort was strong. On average, around 240,000 unique TCR beta nucleotide sequences were sequenced per donor among about 400 genotyped donors of the cohort, with roughly 18% of those sequences being non-productive.

Receptor amplification or capture employed the immunoSEQ multiplex PCR assay. A mixture of 60 forward primers for TCR Vbeta segments and 13 reverse primers for TCR Jbeta segments was used in the multiplex PCR. Amplification of the CDR3 region of rearranged TCR beta genes was performed with a multiplex PCR assay on genomic DNA. The Illumina HiSeq System was used to sequence the amplified TCR beta libraries as 87-base-pair reads. Per the original workflow: Across the roughly 700 repertoires, a later analysis counted tens of millions of unique TCR beta chains, 9 million to 14 million of which were shared by at least two donors. To remove PCR and sequencing errors, raw reads were error-corrected and collapsed into unique sequences using a nearest-neighbor algorithm that merged closely related sequences. Alignment of CDR3 sequences to IMGT reference sequences was used to assign V, D and J gene segments. For a sequence to be retained, a match of at least six nucleotides to both a V gene segment and a J gene segment was required. A rearrangement counted as productive if the CDR3 had no stop codons and remained in frame with V and J, and every other rearrangement counted as non-productive. Following IMGT convention, CDR3 was defined as the stretch from the second conserved V-encoded cysteine to the conserved J-encoded phenylalanine. The earlier analysis of some 600 of the donors excluded sequences that lacked an unambiguous match to a single V gene segment. In an earlier analysis of 450 to 750 of the donors, a V segment was called functional when productive rearrangements were above 56.7%, and segregating when the standard deviation between donors exceeded 5%. A statistical classification framework was developed to diagnose cytomegalovirus status using the catalog of TCR beta chain sequences. In a later analysis, TCR nucleotide sequences were compared against IMGT/GENE-DB human TR gene sequences so that V and J genes could be assigned. Using the TCRdist pipeline, a later analysis assigned CDR3 sequences along with most-parsimonious VDJ recombination scenarios. In a later analysis, each TCR beta chain was defined by its CDR3 amino acid sequence together with its V-gene family, and reads without a unique V-gene family were excluded. A later analysis removed 592 highly shared, low-generation-probability nucleotide sequences to deal with suspected cross-contamination and a sequencing artifact. A later analysis calculated a clonal expansion index for each public chain from normalized within-repertoire ranks of inferred template counts. Generation probabilities in a later analysis came from a VDJ recombination model fitted to out-of-frame rearrangements, and those results were checked against IGoR. In a later analysis, TCR-TCR, TCR-HLA and TCR-CMV co-occurrence was scored with hypergeometric tests, and a repertoire-size bias correction was applied to TCR pairs. In a later analysis, false discovery rates were estimated by permuting HLA or CMV assignments 20 times. In a later analysis, co-occurring TCRs were grouped using DBSCAN, and TCRdist sequence similarity was added for clustering within HLA-allele-positive subsets. For co-occurrence clustering, repertoires with fewer than 30,000 or more than 120,000 public chains were excluded, along with five repertoires with anomalous nucleotide sharing. Drawn from immuneACCESS, this table holds only the in-frame rearrangements with V and J called that TCRdb kept. Clones are partly lost; checked studies trace under half to an unresolved V gene and leave the rest unexplained. V, J and clone size are taken as reported in that table, and D and trimming were inferred from the DNA itself. The sample contains some 130,000 clones, just over 70% of them found a single time. In total, the top ten clones hold roughly 2.7% of the sample.

The cohort comprised under 700 healthy bone marrow donors. Cohort members were all nominally healthy when sampled, although unrecorded immune exposures were likely present. The donor was CMV seropositive and belonged to the group of 270 or so seropositive cohort members. Every donor gave a peripheral blood sample, and the peripheral blood mononuclear cells from that sample were used for TCR beta sequencing. Genomic DNA was extracted from the blood cell samples with the Qiagen DNeasy Blood Extraction Kit. Beyond this particular receptor, the publication reports: Because HLA typing was missing for some donors at each locus, association tests included only the typed subset. V-gene and J-gene trimming of TCR beta chains was associated with a missense DCLRE1C variant in a later genetic analysis, and the association was replicated in an independent cohort. The study gave a list of 150 to 200 TCR beta chains associated with cytomegalovirus. The sequencing pipeline was judged likely to have produced a cluster of highly shared sequence variants as a technical artifact. Most TCR sequences were observed very rarely across donors, whereas some public TCRs were present in many individuals. For the cohort, immune exposure information was limited to CMV serostatus. Because the 87-base-pair reads could not distinguish some IMGT-functional V segments, including TRBV6-2 and TRBV6-3, those segments were excluded. In both the original and validation cohorts, the classifier was reported to diagnose cytomegalovirus status with high specificity and sensitivity. In a later genetic analysis, fewer N-insertions in productive TCRs were reported among donors in an Asian-associated ancestry cluster than the 666-donor mean. An earlier analysis of some 560 of the donors showed that most TCR beta V segments appeared in productive rearrangements either about 87% or about 30% of the time, which broadly matched IMGT annotations. Linkage disequilibrium might explain the correlated functional status among segregating V segments, but an unknown experimental factor could not be excluded. It was suggested by the authors that the approach could potentially be generalized to other disease states and immunological phenotypes. At a false discovery rate of 0.05, a later analysis linked some 18,000 TCR beta sequences to specific HLA alleles. Because counts were too low, fewer than 20 rarely observed V segments, including chromosome 9 orphons, were excluded from the earlier analysis of several hundred of the donors. Most CMV-associated TCR beta chains appeared to be HLA-restricted in a later analysis, and the HLA associations seemed to be driven largely by CMV exposure. Compared with equally common non-associated chains, HLA-associated TCR beta chains in a later analysis were more clonally expanded and had lower generation probabilities. A later analysis found that TCR association rates varied across HLA loci, with DRB1 alleles showing the most associated TCRs and HLA-C alleles the fewest. This cohort had only TCR beta chains sequenced, and the lack of alpha or paired-chain data limited which features could be detected. Three of the identified cytomegalovirus-associated TCR beta chains were confirmed in vitro to be specific for cytomegalovirus antigens. A further reported finding was that TCR beta sequences accurately predicted the HLA-A and HLA-B alleles for most subjects in the first cohort. Several of the top co-occurrence clusters appeared to be linked to parvovirus B19, influenza, CMV and Epstein-Barr virus, according to a later analysis. Sequencing depth was assumed to be roughly uniform across donors in the presence/absence analyses, though that assumption may not hold. When HLA alleles, especially DR and DQ, strongly co-occurred, TCR associations were difficult to assign to individual alleles.

Taken from cysteine to phenylalanine, the CDR3 has 15 residues. The entry retains the CDR3 DNA only, 45 bases that are in frame from base 1. Trimming removed 6 bases from V and 1 base from J; the gene matches leave 6 bases unexplained. CDR1 and CDR2 are drawn from the germline V gene: MNHNS, SASEGT. On this clone itself: The target of this receptor is not known. Per-nucleotide qualities are absent, and no much larger clonotype sits a single base away.

This chain is built from TRBV6-1 and TRBJ1-1; 9 nucleotides in the junction match TRBD1. This receptor was obtained from a woman aged 55 to 70 in good health and CMV-seropositive. What was sequenced was PBMCs. The nucleotide sequence reads as follows: TGTGCCAGCAGCCCACAGGGGGCGGCGAACACTGAAGCTTTCTTT. Translated, this is CASSPQGAANTEAFF.